The rows below give T cell receptor beta chains drawn from one sample of a study of vaccination and CD4 T cells after COVID-19. For these TCRs, the target antigens are not known. TCRdb ran MiXCR on the PCR reads and lists one entry per CDR3 protein. The sample consists of tens of thousands of distinct CDR3 sequences, around 28% of them appearing once. Specimen: CD4+ T cells from blood, cultured in vitro, collected about 7 months after SARS-CoV-2 vaccination. Receptor source: a human donor who had recovered from COVID-19. The CDR3 runs from the conserved cysteine through the conserved F or W. The order of the fields is V gene, D gene, clone size, J gene, CDR3 protein, CDR3 DNA. A D gene is named only where the DNA matches it firmly. Clone size, where shown, is once, few, many, or a class for clones that have expanded.

V gene: TRBV14
D gene: -
clone size: -
J gene: TRBJ2-7
CDR3 protein: CASSQRMEGRGKQYF
CDR3 DNA: TGTGCCAGCAGCCAACGTATGGAGGGCCGGGGAAAGCAGTACTTC

V gene: TRBV20-1
D gene: TRBD2
clone size: -
J gene: TRBJ2-1
CDR3 protein: CSAPRGGSGNEQFF
CDR3 DNA: TGCAGTGCACCAAGGGGCGGGAGTGGCAATGAGCAGTTCTTC

V gene: TRBV19
D gene: -
clone size: -
J gene: TRBJ1-5
CDR3 protein: CASSIGWTASREPQHF
CDR3 DNA: TGTGCCAGTAGTATAGGTTGGACGGCTTCGAGGGAGCCCCAGCATTTT

V gene: TRBV19
D gene: -
clone size: -
J gene: TRBJ1-1
CDR3 protein: CASSGGHSAFF
CDR3 DNA: TGTGCCAGTTCGGGTGGACATAGCGCTTTCTTT

V gene: TRBV20-1
D gene: -
clone size: many
J gene: TRBJ2-3
CDR3 protein: CSASLGTQYF
CDR3 DNA: TGCAGTGCTAGCCTGGGGACGCAGTATTTT

V gene: TRBV7-9
D gene: TRBD2
clone size: -
J gene: TRBJ2-5
CDR3 protein: CASRYSREGTQYF
CDR3 DNA: TGTGCCAGCAGATACTCGAGGGAGGGGACCCAGTACTTC

V gene: TRBV20-1
D gene: -
clone size: -
J gene: TRBJ2-5
CDR3 protein: CSQTGPVETQYF
CDR3 DNA: TGCAGCCAGACCGGGCCTGTAGAGACCCAGTACTTC

V gene: TRBV29-1
D gene: TRBD2
clone size: -
J gene: TRBJ2-7
CDR3 protein: CSGRTSGSDEQYF
CDR3 DNA: TGCAGCGGCCGAACTAGCGGGAGCGACGAGCAGTACTTC

V gene: TRBV20-1
D gene: -
clone size: few
J gene: TRBJ2-7
CDR3 protein: CSARGIVYEQYF
CDR3 DNA: TGCAGTGCTAGGGGAATTGTCTACGAGCAGTACTTC

V gene: TRBV19
D gene: TRBD2
clone size: -
J gene: TRBJ2-7
CDR3 protein: CASSKSAGTSSYEQYF
CDR3 DNA: TGTGCCAGTAGTAAATCGGCCGGGACTAGCTCCTACGAGCAGTACTTC

V gene: TRBV6-1
D gene: TRBD2
clone size: once
J gene: TRBJ2-5
CDR3 protein: CASSQLAGGSFQETQYF
CDR3 DNA: TGTGCCAGCAGCCAACTAGCGGGAGGCTCCTTCCAAGAGACCCAGTACTTC

V gene: TRBV7-2
D gene: TRBD2
clone size: few
J gene: TRBJ2-1
CDR3 protein: CASSPPRGLEQFF
CDR3 DNA: TGTGCCAGCAGCCCCCCGAGGGGACTAGAGCAGTTCTTC

V gene: TRBV7-2
D gene: TRBD2
clone size: -
J gene: TRBJ2-3
CDR3 protein: CASSLVSSGDTQYF
CDR3 DNA: TGTGCCAGCAGCTTAGTTTCTAGCGGAGATACGCAGTATTTT

V gene: TRBV6-2/TRBV6-3
D gene: -
clone size: -
J gene: TRBJ2-6
CDR3 protein: CATLNPYRRVRVANVLTF
CDR3 DNA: TGTGCCACCCTTAATCCCTACCGGCGCGTACGGGTGGCCAACGTCCTGACTTTC

V gene: TRBV6-1
D gene: TRBD1
clone size: -
J gene: TRBJ2-7
CDR3 protein: CASSGDRGIEQYF
CDR3 DNA: TGTGCCAGCAGTGGGGACAGGGGGATCGAGCAGTACTTC

V gene: TRBV28
D gene: TRBD1
clone size: -
J gene: TRBJ2-7
CDR3 protein: CASSTGVYEQYF
CDR3 DNA: TGTGCCAGCAGTACAGGGGTCTACGAGCAGTACTTC

V gene: TRBV7-9
D gene: TRBD1
clone size: -
J gene: TRBJ1-1
CDR3 protein: CASRSDRGNTEAFF
CDR3 DNA: TGTGCCAGCAGGTCGGACAGGGGGAACACTGAAGCTTTCTTT

V gene: TRBV6-5
D gene: -
clone size: -
J gene: TRBJ2-7
CDR3 protein: CASSSPGAATYEQYF
CDR3 DNA: TGTGCCAGCAGTTCCCCGGGGGCGGCCACCTACGAGCAGTACTTC